This T cell receptor beta chain was retrieved from a study of blood T cell repertoires in COVID-19. Study in general: Spain, Italy and the United States supplied samples that represented acute and convalescent COVID-19. From T cells, B-cell-depleted T cells, or PBMCs came the material, which was cDNA or gDNA.

The length of the CDR3 is 14 residues. Germline CDR1 reads MNHEY; CDR2 reads SVGAGI. V lost 0 bases to trimming and J lost 0 bases, with 3 bases between them. Cohort placement rested on clinical history that participants reported themselves. Using immunoSEQ multiplex PCR, the repertoire was profiled, and TCRdb retains in-frame clones only, with some absent. The sample carries about 190,000 clones, around 82% recorded once. What was sequenced was PBMCs or T cells enriched from blood (not recorded which). The source of this sequence is a woman aged 45-65 years with acute COVID-19. The V and J genes are TRBV6-5 and TRBJ1-3; D not resolved. The CDR3 region is CASSYSASGNTIYF. Written as DNA, the CDR3 is TGTGCCAGCAGTTACTCAGCCTCTGGAAACACCATATATTTT.